This T cell receptor beta chain derives from a study of Ad26.COV2.S vaccination and SARS-CoV-2 variants. Study background: Recipients of Ad26.COV2.S got it intramuscularly, once or twice 56 days apart.

Assay used: immunoSEQ multiplex PCR; TCRdb lists only in-frame clones, some missing. The sample shows some 320,000 clones, approximately 86% of them seen only once. Germline V gene data show CDR1 as LGHNA and CDR2 as YNFKEQ. CDR3 length: 16 residues. Trimming removed 0 bases from V and 9 bases from J; junction bases left unmatched: 9. This clone was observed once. Treatment: some 20 received Ad26.COV2.S at low or high dose, single or two shots; roughly five received placebo; per-sample allocation not given. After the first vaccine or placebo injection, samples were drawn on day 63. This TCR derives from a person between 18 and 59 years old who received the Ad26.COV2.S COVID-19 vaccine or a placebo. V is TRBV4-2 and J is TRBJ2-2; 8 bases align to TRBD2. The specimen was peripheral blood, collected in a trial of Ad26.COV2.S vaccine versus placebo. CDR3 loop: CASSQDAGGQDRELFF. The CDR3 coding sequence is TGTGCCAGCAGCCAAGATGCGGGGGGCCAAGACCGGGAGCTGTTTTTT.